This T cell receptor beta chain was documented in a study of cytomegalovirus exposure and HLA in healthy donors. General study findings and limits: In a later analysis, a genetic analysis reported fewer productive-TCR N-insertions in an Asian-associated ancestry cluster than the cohort average.

V shed 2 bases and J 0 bases; nucleotides not matched to a gene: 6. The germline V gene encodes CDR1 SGHTA and CDR2 FQGTGA. The CDR3 spans 17 residues. A remark on this clone: The antigen remains undetermined.

A multiplex PCR was run with 60 Vbeta primers and 13 Jbeta primers. Repertoires were generated with immunoSEQ multiplex PCR, while TCRdb's copy carries only in-frame clones and drops some. Among 75,000 to 90,000 clones listed, roughly 77% were seen once. The rearrangement uses TRBV7-3 and TRBJ2-1; the match to TRBD2 covers 8 bases. Sequencing was done on a sample of PBMCs. This TCR derives from a man in his sixties in good health and CMV-seronegative. The DNA for the CDR3 is TGTGCCAGCAGCTTACGGACTAGCCCCTACTCCTACAATGAGCAGTTCTTC. Amino acids: CASSLRTSPYSYNEQFF.